One and the same sample provided the 31 T cell receptor beta chains below, sequenced in a study of T cells in tuberculosis. The time point here: new active TB diagnosis, blood taken before or within 7 days of starting treatment. The repertoire was sequenced with immunoSEQ multiplex PCR; TCRdb's copy has only in-frame clones and lacks some. Of tens of thousands of clones listed, approximately 89% are singletons. The sequencing used PBMCs, collected at tuberculosis diagnosis. The receptors were sampled from an adult with tuberculosis.

The gene calls are TRBV6-6 and TRBJ1-4; D ambiguous. Trimming removed 2 bases from V and 0 bases from J, with 7 bases in between. The germline gives CDR1 MNHNY, CDR2 SVGAGI (reference sequence). The CDR3 is 15 residues long. The CDR3 here is CASSYSGTTNEKLFF. In DNA form, the CDR3 reads TGTGCCAGCAGTTACAGCGGAACAACTAATGAAAAACTGTTTTTT.

This chain uses TRBV28 with TRBJ1-5, with 9 bases aligning to TRBD1. CDR3 length: 15 amino acids. V gave up 6 bases and J gave up 5 bases; unmatched junction bases: 8. Germline V CDR1 and CDR2: MDHEN, SYDVKM. CDR3 in DNA: TGTGCCAGCAGCCCGGGACAGGGATCCTATCAGCCCCAGCATTTT. This gives the protein CASSPGQGSYQPQHF.

This clone was counted once. The rearrangement uses TRBV10-3 and TRBJ1-1; weak D call: TRBD1 (6 bases). Germline V gene lookup returns CDR1 ENHRY and CDR2 SYGVKD. V was clipped by 4 bases and J by 0 bases, with 12 bases between them. The CDR3 covers 15 residues. The CDR3 nucleotides read TGTGCCATCAGTGCCGACTGGACAGTGAACACTGAAGCTTTCTTT. This sequence encodes CAISADWTVNTEAFF.

The chain employs TRBV5-1 and TRBJ2-7; TRBD2 is a possible D gene (6 bases). V gave up 4 bases and J gave up 5 bases, with 16 bases separating them. Per the germline V gene, CDR1 is SGHRS and CDR2 is YFSETQ. The CDR3 spans 14 residues. The chain's CDR3 is CASSPRAGSHEQYV. The CDR3 DNA reads TGCGCCAGCAGCCCCCGGGCGGGGTCCCACGAGCAGTACGTC.

This chain connects TRBV11-2 to TRBJ1-6, with 7 bases aligning to TRBD1. Germline V lookup: CDR1 SGHAT, CDR2 FQNNGV. The J segment lost 7 bases and the V segment lost 5 bases, leaving 11 bases of the junction unmatched. This CDR3 contains 16 residues. The DNA for the CDR3 is TGTGCCAGCAGCCTTTTTGAGGGGGCTACCAATTCACCCCTCCACTTT. This sequence encodes CASSLFEGATNSPLHF.

This clone appeared a single time. The rearrangement uses TRBV5-5 and TRBJ2-7; D is possibly TRBD2 (5 bases). Germline CDR1 is SGHKS and CDR2 is YYEKEE (reference sequence). Trimming left V 4 bases short and J 6 bases short, with 14 bases between. The CDR3 is 13 amino acids. The CDR3 DNA reads as TGTGCCAGCAGCGTCTACGGGGATCCCGAGCAGTACTTC. It specifies CASSVYGDPEQYF.

The rearrangement uses TRBV19 and TRBJ2-1; 9 positions match TRBD1. Germline values: CDR1 LNHDA, CDR2 SQIVND (reference sequence). The CDR3 loop spans 14 amino acids. The trim removed 11 bases at V and 2 bases at J, leaving 7 bases unmatched. The chain's CDR3 is CAVSRDRAYNEQFF. CDR3 nucleotides: TGTGCCGTATCACGGGACAGGGCCTACAATGAGCAGTTCTTC.

This chain links TRBV25-1 with TRBJ2-7; no definite D call. Trimming stripped 3 bases from V and 0 bases from J, with 15 bases between. The CDR3 runs to 16 residues. Germline V CDR1 and CDR2: MGHDK, SYGVNS. In DNA, the CDR3 is TGTGCCAGCAGTGACCGAAAAATAAGTAGCTCCTACGAGCAGTACTTC. Residues: CASSDRKISSSYEQYF.

The V and J genes are TRBV29-1 and TRBJ2-3, with 11 bases matching TRBD1. Germline V CDR1 and CDR2: SQVTM, ANQGSEA. The CDR3 is 15 residues long. The trim removed 1 base at V and 2 bases at J, leaving 2 bases unmatched. The chain's CDR3 is CSVEGTGGDTDTQYF. The CDR3 nucleotides read TGCAGCGTTGAAGGGACAGGGGGCGACACAGATACGCAGTATTTT.

The rearrangement uses TRBV9 and TRBJ2-3, with a possible D match to TRBD2 (6 bases). Trimming stripped 0 bases from V and 10 bases from J, with 9 bases between. The CDR3 length is 12 residues. CDR1 SGDLS and CDR2 YYNGEE come from the germline V gene. The CDR3 loop reads CASSVEGTAQYF. In DNA form, the CDR3 reads TGTGCCAGCAGCGTAGAAGGGACTGCGCAGTATTTT.

This chain links TRBV28 with TRBJ1-2; D remains ambiguous. The germline gives CDR1 MDHEN, CDR2 SYDVKM. The CDR3 runs 13 residues. V lost 3 bases, J lost 4 bases, and 9 bases lay in between. The CDR3 DNA reads as TGTGCCAGCAGTTTGAGGGTTATCTATGGCTACACCTTC. Residues: CASSLRVIYGYTF.

The J gene is TRBJ1-3, the V gene TRBV15; a weak D match, TRBD1 (6 bases). CDR1 and CDR2 from the germline V gene are LNHNV and YYDKDF (reference sequence). The ends were cut back, 1 base at V and 3 bases at J, with 10 bases in the middle. The CDR3 has 15 amino acids. This chain's CDR3 is CATSRARGHGNTIYF. The CDR3, as DNA: TGTGCCACCAGCAGAGCCAGGGGTCATGGAAACACCATATATTTT.

This clone was counted once. The rearrangement uses TRBV2 and TRBJ2-2; weak D call: TRBD1 (5 bases). CDR3 length: 14 amino acids. CDR1 is SNHLY, CDR2 FYNNEI, per germline. V was shortened by 6 bases and J by 1 base, with 9 bases between the two germline ends. CDR3 nucleotides: TGTGCCAGCAGCAGGGCGGAGAACACCGGGGAGCTGTTTTTT. The encoded protein is CASSRAENTGELFF. Full variable domain (rest looked up from reference TRBV2 and TRBJ2-2): EPEVTQTPSHQVTQMGQEVILRCVPISNHLYFYWYRQILGQKVEFLVSFYNNEISEKSEIFDDQFSVERPDGSNFTLKIRSTKLEDSAMYFCASSRAENTGELFFGEGSRLTVL.

The chain recombines TRBV6-1 with TRBJ2-2; tentative D call: TRBD1 (5 bases). The V and J ends lost 10 bases and 6 bases respectively, with 18 bases between them. The CDR3 runs to 14 residues. CDR1 and CDR2 from the germline V gene are MNHNS and SASEGT. The CDR3 protein is CAIRRQGLAGELFF. The CDR3, as DNA: TGTGCCATCCGGCGGCAGGGCTTGGCCGGGGAGCTGTTTTTT.

This clone was recorded once. The chain is built from TRBV7-8 and TRBJ2-3; D might be TRBD2 (6 bases). The CDR3 has 13 residues. Germline V gene data show CDR1 as SGHVS and CDR2 as FQNEAQ. The V end lost 4 bases, the J end lost 8 bases, and 13 bases lay between the germline ends. The CDR3 reads CASSSPPGGTQYF. As DNA, the CDR3 is TGTGCCAGCAGCTCCCCCCCCGGGGGTACGCAGTATTTT.

The rearrangement links TRBV5-1 to TRBJ2-1; TRBD2 matches 8 bases. This CDR3 region has 14 residues. CDR1 is SGHRS, CDR2 YFSETQ, per germline. V lost 0 bases and J lost 9; bases outside the gene matches: 5. The CDR3 is CASSLAAGGSEQFF. Here the CDR3 DNA reads TGCGCCAGCAGCTTGGCGGCGGGGGGAAGTGAGCAGTTCTTC.

The chain carries TRBV29-1 and TRBJ2-1, with TRBD1 matching 10 bases. V lost 3 bases to trimming and J lost 4 bases; unmatched junction nucleotides: 6. Germline-derived CDR1 and CDR2 are SQVTM and ANQGSEA. The CDR3 consists of 15 residues. CDR3 sequence: CSVDGQGVRYNEQFF. The CDR3 DNA reads TGCAGCGTTGACGGACAGGGGGTCAGGTACAATGAGCAGTTCTTC.

This sequence joins TRBV11-3 and TRBJ2-7, with TRBD1 matching over 7 bases. This CDR3 contains 14 residues. Looked up from germline, CDR1 is SGHNT and CDR2 is YENEEA. V lost 5 bases to trimming and J lost 4 bases; unmatched junction nucleotides: 8. CDR3 in amino acids: CASSRDSVSYEQYF. In DNA, the CDR3 is TGTGCCAGCAGCAGGGACAGTGTAAGTTACGAGCAGTACTTC. Supplemented by reference TRBV11-3 and TRBJ2-7, the full variable domain reads EAGVVQSPRYKIIEKKQPVAFWCNPISGHNTLYWYLQNLGQGPELLIRYENEEAVDDSQLPKDRFSAERLKGVDSTLKIQPAELGDSAVYLCASSRDSVSYEQYFGPGTRLTVT.

The chain joins TRBV6-5 to TRBJ2-5; D is unresolved. V was pared by 7 bases and J by 2 bases, with 14 bases between. CDR3 length: 14 residues. Germline assignment: CDR1 MNHEY and CDR2 SVGAGI. CDR3 loop: CASTPARQQETQYF. In DNA form, the CDR3 reads TGTGCCAGCACCCCGGCGCGACAACAAGAGACCCAGTACTTC.

The CDR3: CASSLERGDTDTQYF. CDR3 coding DNA: TGTGCCAGCAGCTTGGAGCGGGGGGACACAGATACGCAGTATTTT. The rearrangement joins TRBV5-4 to TRBJ2-3; 9 bases map to TRBD2. Germline V CDR1 and CDR2: SGHNT, YYREEE (reference sequence). CDR3 size: 15 residues. The V and J ends lost 0 bases and 2 bases, in that order; junction bases with no gene match: 1.

This clone was seen more than once but under ten times. The chain uses TRBV5-6 and TRBJ2-1; the D gene is possibly TRBD2 (6 bases). Deletions cut 0 bases from V and 5 bases from J, with 12 bases between. This CDR3 contains 15 residues. Germline loops: CDR1 SGHDT, CDR2 YYEEEE. The CDR3 DNA follows: TGTGCCAGCAGCTTGGTCCAGGGACTCAACAATGAGCAGTTCTTC. Translation gives CASSLVQGLNNEQFF.

The V call is TRBV19, the J call TRBJ1-1; D possibly corresponds to TRBD1 (6 bases). CDR3 size: 12 residues. In germline, CDR1 is LNHDA, CDR2 SQIVND (reference sequence). The germline V and J ends were trimmed by 3 bases and 7 bases, with 9 bases remaining between them. The CDR3 sequence is CASSIGTHEAFF. The DNA for the CDR3 is TGTGCCAGTAGTATTGGGACACATGAAGCTTTCTTT. Full variable domain (remainder filled in from reference TRBV19 and TRBJ1-1): DGGITQSPKYLFRKEGQNVTLSCEQNLNHDAMYWYRQDPGQGLRLIYYSQIVNDFQKGDIAEGYSVSREKKESFPLTVTSAQKNPTAFYLCASSIGTHEAFFGQGTRLTVV.

The genes are TRBV6-5 and TRBJ2-1, with 13 bases aligning to TRBD2. Per the germline V gene, CDR1 is MNHEY and CDR2 is SVGAGI. The CDR3 has 15 residues. V dropped 5 bases and J dropped 10; count of bases not matched to a gene: 8. For the CDR3, the DNA is TGTGCCAGCAGTCCACTAGCGGGGGGGCCGGGGGAGCAGTTCTTC. This sequence encodes CASSPLAGGPGEQFF.

V usage is TRBV6-5 and J usage is TRBJ1-1; D ambiguous. Germline CDR1 reads MNHEY; CDR2 reads SVGAGI. This CDR3 spans 10 amino acids. Trimming cost V 8 bases and J 11 bases, with 12 bases left between them. CDR3 in amino acids: CASEKNEAFF. DNA for the CDR3: TGTGCCAGCGAGAAGAACGAGGCTTTCTTT.

In its sample, this clone was seen once. V and J are TRBV28 and TRBJ2-7; weak D call: TRBD2 (5 bases). This CDR3 has 13 residues. Trimming left V 4 bases short and J 3 bases short, with 10 bases between. Germline CDR1 reads MDHEN; CDR2 reads SYDVKM. CDR3 sequence reads: CASSSRANYEQYV. The CDR3 nucleotides read TGTGCCAGCAGTTCGCGGGCGAACTACGAGCAGTACGTC.

The chain carries TRBV6-1 and TRBJ1-1; D uncertain. V lost 2 bases and J lost 3, with 7 bases in between. Germline V lookup: CDR1 MNHNS, CDR2 SASEGT. The CDR3 contains 13 residues. Here the CDR3 DNA reads TGTGCCAGCAGTGAAAGGGAGGACACTGAAGCTTTCTTT. Translation: CASSEREDTEAFF.

This clone has just one count. The J gene is TRBJ1-5, the V gene TRBV18; 7 bases are shared with TRBD1. Losses at the gene ends were 4 bases for V and 1 base for J; bases not matched to a gene: 4. This CDR3 is 15 amino acids long. From germline, CDR1 is KGHSH and CDR2 LQKENI. The CDR3 DNA reads as TGTGCCAGCTCACTAACAGGGGAGAGCAATCAGCCCCAGCATTTT. Amino acids: CASSLTGESNQPQHF.

J is TRBJ2-1 and V is TRBV4-3; D is possibly TRBD2 (5 bases). The V and J ends lost 3 bases and 7 bases respectively, with 16 bases between them. The CDR3 contains 15 residues. Germline V lookup: CDR1 LGHNA, CDR2 YSLEER. This chain's CDR3 is CASSQRPLARNEQFF. CDR3 sequence (DNA): TGCGCCAGCAGCCAGCGGCCTCTAGCCAGAAATGAGCAGTTCTTC.

The chain employs TRBV27 and TRBJ1-1; 9 bases map to TRBD1. Germline V gene sequence: CDR1 MNHEY, CDR2 SMNVEV (reference sequence). Losses at the gene ends were 5 bases for V and 0 bases for J; bases not matched to a gene: 7. The CDR3 covers 16 residues. The CDR3 reads CASSPQGARMNTEAFF. CDR3 nucleotides: TGTGCCAGCAGTCCACAGGGGGCCAGAATGAACACTGAAGCTTTCTTT.

The chain employs TRBV2 and TRBJ2-1; possible D gene TRBD2, 5 bases. This CDR3 comprises 11 residues. The germline V and J ends were trimmed by 8 bases and 9 bases, with 11 bases remaining between them. Germline assignment: CDR1 SNHLY and CDR2 FYNNEI. CDR3 region: CASGSVSEQFF. The CDR3 region has the DNA TGTGCCAGCGGGAGTGTCAGTGAGCAGTTCTTC.

The J gene is TRBJ2-2, the V gene TRBV19; D perhaps matches TRBD2 (5 bases). The V gene lost 3 bases and the J gene lost 2 bases, with 10 bases spanning the gap. Germline loops: CDR1 LNHDA, CDR2 SQIVND (reference sequence). The CDR3 is 15 residues long. The CDR3 DNA sequence: TGTGCCAGTAGTATCAGACGGGGAAACACCGGGGAGCTGTTTTTT. Translating it yields CASSIRRGNTGELFF.